This T cell receptor (beta chain) was profiled in a study of blood T cells in healthy people across ages. In its sample, this clonotype was seen once. Its matching antigen is unknown. The conserved phenylalanine or tryptophan normally closing the CDR3 is absent here, so this likely arose from a read error. The authors isolated at least 7 million PBMCs per sample. Findings of the study overall: A roughly linear age-dependent decrease characterized TCR beta diversity per million T cells.

Looked up from germline, CDR1 is SEHNR and CDR2 is FQNEAQ (reference sequence). With V trimmed by 5 bases and J by 1 base, 8 bases remained unmatched. The CDR3 has 17 amino acids. Next came a second PCR, run for about 6 to 12 cycles, which used a sample-barcoded 5' primer along with a J-beta primer mix. TCRdb redid the calling of the 5' RACE reads with MiXCR, one entry per CDR3 protein. The sample includes approximately 1,000,000 distinct CDR3 sequences, over 35% of them seen just once. The sequencing input was blood. This clonotype originated in a woman aged 60-75 years in good health. V is TRBV7-9 and J is TRBJ2-1, with 10 nucleotides matching TRBD2. The CDR3 spells CASSTWTSGLSYNEQFL. CDR3 bases: TGTGCCAGCAGCACCTGGACTAGCGGATTGTCCTACAATGAGCAGTTCCTC.